This T cell receptor beta chain was captured by sequencing in a study of graft-versus-host responses after intestinal transplantation (dated by TCRdb to the early 2020s). At the level of the whole study: Multivisceral, liver-intestinal, or isolated intestinal transplants were received by the recipients. All recipients received anti-thymocyte globulin induction followed by maintenance tacrolimus and steroids for roughly three years. After intestinal transplantation, graft-versus-host and host-versus-graft alloreactive T cell clones in the graft, circulation and bone marrow were tracked using bulk TCR-beta CDR3 sequencing. Alloreactive clones were identified by sequencing pre-transplant mixed lymphocyte reaction products and comparing these products with unstimulated pre-transplant donor and recipient T cells. Of the 20 to 25 intestinal transplant recipients enrolled in the cohort, one of whom was a retransplant, 3 patients without pretransplant specimens were excluded. Donor T cell macrochimerism was defined as a peak of at least 4% donor T cells among recipient peripheral blood mononuclear cells. Instead of going to the commercial service, samples from a few later patients were sequenced in-house on an Illumina MiSeq and processed with MiXCR. Study-wide conclusions, independent of this receptor: Early after transplant, declines in HvG clones were associated with peak levels of circulating GvH clones. GvH clones were detected in recipient bone marrow, and some of these GvH clones were observed earlier in ileal mucosa or blood, consistent with an intestinal mucosal origin. In the allografts of patients with donor T cell macrochimerism, GvH to HvG T cell clonal ratios were high. The conclusions were limited by the relatively low number and heterogeneity of the intestinal transplant patients.

Regarding this clone: Its antigen target is currently unknown. Nothing much larger sits one base from this clone, and base qualities are not available.

Reading the label with the study, this specimen's time point is: cells obtained before transplantation from donor or recipient. CD3+CD4+ and CD3+CD8+ populations were FACS-sorted from unstimulated pre-transplant donor and recipient cells taken from spleen or lymph nodes. The method behind the library was the immunoSEQ multiplex PCR assay. For most patients, genomic DNA was isolated using the Qiagen DNeasy Blood and Tissue Kit and was shipped frozen to Adaptive Biotechnologies for TCR sequencing. For most patients, high-throughput TCR-beta CDR3 sequencing of genomic DNA was performed by Adaptive Biotechnologies. The source study handled its data this way. Adaptive's ImmunoSEQ software was the source of the TCR sequencing data for approximately 18 patients, while three other patients were processed with MiXCR and VDJtools. To correct CD4 versus CD8 sorting errors, any sequence found in both subsets at a frequency ratio below 5:1 was removed. CDR3 nucleotide sequences shared between donor and recipient were removed because the origin of such sequences could not be assigned. To be classed as alloreactive, a clone needed at least 2-fold expansion over unstimulated cells and a minimum CFSE-low frequency of 0.002% (template counts) or 0.001% (read counts). Clones were considered mappable if detected in sequenced pre-transplant spleen, lymph node, or MLR CFSE-low populations of the donor or recipient. The cumulative frequency of alloreactive clones was calculated as a percentage of all sequences, weighted by copy number. Held by TCRdb, this immuneACCESS table contains in-frame sequences only and omits some clones. Under half of the omission traces to an unresolved V gene where checked; the cause of the rest is unknown. V and J calls and clone size follow that table, whereas D and trimming were derived from the DNA. In all, the sample holds more than 95,000 clones, and roughly 93% of those were seen once. The ten largest clones capture 1% to 1.5% of the sample.

In the germline V gene, CDR1 corresponds to MGHRA and CDR2 to YSYEKL. Clipping removes 0 bases from V and 6 bases from J, with 16 as the unmatched junction base count. Including the terminal cysteine and phenylalanine, the CDR3 comprises 18 residues. Just CDR3 DNA is preserved here, 54 bases in frame from base 1. The clonotype originates from a human donor who received an intestinal transplant. The V gene is TRBV4-1 and the J gene is TRBJ2-7; the junction holds 8 bases that match TRBD2. The sequenced sample was unstimulated CD8+ T cells sorted from spleen or lymph node cells, obtained before intestinal transplant. The sequence in DNA is TGCGCCAGCAGCCAAGAGCTTTCGGGGGGGCGATTAATGGTCGAGCAGTACTTC. Translation gives CASSQELSGGRLMVEQYF.